A selection of T cell receptor beta chains follows, all from one sample in a study of cytomegalovirus exposure and HLA in healthy donors. The assay was immunoSEQ multiplex PCR, and TCRdb's table has in-frame clones only and misses some. This sample carries some 150,000 clones, 87% of them seen once, and the ten largest clones take 4.5% to 6.5%. Sequencing used PBMCs. These receptors came from a woman aged 25-40 years in good health and CMV-seronegative. CDR3s include the opening cysteine and the closing phenylalanine or tryptophan. Each record gives: clone size, D gene, CDR3 length, J gene, V gene, CDR3 protein, CDR3 DNA. A D gene is named only where the DNA matches it firmly. Not every row has a clone size; where given, it reads once, few, many or a size class.

size: NA; D: TRBD2; length: 15; J: TRBJ2-5; V: TRBV18; CDR3: CASSPVSGIQETQYF; DNA: TGTGCCAGCTCACCGGTTAGCGGGATCCAAGAGACCCAGTACTTC
size: NA; D: NA; length: 15; J: TRBJ2-3; V: TRBV27; CDR3: CASSLWTASTDTQYF; DNA: TGTGCCAGCAGTTTATGGACAGCTAGCACAGATACGCAGTATTTT
size: NA; D: TRBD2; length: 10; J: TRBJ2-2; V: TRBV29-1; CDR3: CAGGYGELFF; DNA: TGCGCGGGGGGCTACGGGGAGCTGTTTTTT
size: NA; D: TRBD1; length: 14; J: TRBJ1-1; V: TRBV28; CDR3: CASRTGQGDSEAFF; DNA: TGTGCCAGCAGAACGGGACAGGGGGATTCTGAAGCTTTCTTT
size: NA; D: NA; length: 13; J: TRBJ2-7; V: TRBV27; CDR3: CASSFGGEHEQYF; DNA: TGTGCCAGCAGTTTCGGAGGGGAGCACGAGCAGTACTTC
size: once; D: TRBD2; length: 12; J: TRBJ2-7; V: TRBV19; CDR3: CASKAGAGEQYF; DNA: TGTGCCAGTAAAGCGGGAGCGGGGGAGCAGTACTTC
size: NA; D: TRBD2; length: 17; J: TRBJ2-1; V: TRBV7-2; CDR3: CASSPLLAGGHYNEQFF; DNA: TGTGCCAGCAGCCCGCTCTTAGCGGGGGGCCACTACAATGAGCAGTTCTTC
size: once; D: TRBD2; length: 16; J: TRBJ2-3; V: TRBV27; CDR3: CASSFGASGLTDTQYF; DNA: TGTGCCAGCAGTTTCGGGGCTAGCGGACTCACAGATACGCAGTATTTT
size: NA; D: NA; length: 15; J: TRBJ2-2; V: TRBV5-8; CDR3: CASSLRLGATGELFF; DNA: TGTGCCAGCAGCTTGCGACTAGGTGCAACCGGGGAGCTGTTTTTT
size: NA; D: NA; length: 15; J: TRBJ1-5; V: TRBV7-6; CDR3: CASSVRTASNQPQHF; DNA: TGTGCCAGCAGCGTGCGGACAGCTAGCAATCAGCCCCAGCATTTT
size: few; D: TRBD1; length: 14; J: TRBJ1-1; V: TRBV5-6; CDR3: CASSTQQGANEAFF; DNA: TGTGCCAGCAGCACCCAACAGGGGGCTAATGAAGCTTTCTTT
size: once; D: NA; length: 11; J: TRBJ2-5; V: TRBV5-1; CDR3: CASRFEETQYF; DNA: TGCGCCAGCAGGTTCGAAGAGACCCAGTACTTC
size: once; D: NA; length: 14; J: TRBJ1-5; V: TRBV19; CDR3: CASTRGGSLLPQHF; DNA: TGTGCCAGTACCCGGGGAGGGTCGCTCCTGCCCCAGCATTTT
size: NA; D: NA; length: 14; J: TRBJ1-5; V: TRBV19; CDR3: CASSIVTTNQPQHF; DNA: TGTGCCAGTAGTATCGTAACAACAAATCAGCCCCAGCATTTT
size: NA; D: NA; length: 14; J: TRBJ2-7; V: TRBV10-3; CDR3: CAISGTGTRGEQYF; DNA: TGTGCCATCAGCGGAACTGGTACTAGAGGCGAGCAGTACTTC
size: NA; D: NA; length: 12; J: TRBJ2-7; V: TRBV7-8; CDR3: CASSPGREGQYF; DNA: TGTGCCAGCAGCCCCGGCCGAGAGGGGCAGTACTTC
size: once; D: NA; length: 17; J: TRBJ1-5; V: TRBV15; CDR3: CATSREWGRASNQPQHF; DNA: TGTGCCACCAGCAGAGAATGGGGGCGAGCGAGCAATCAGCCCCAGCATTTT
size: few; D: TRBD1; length: 14; J: TRBJ1-1; V: TRBV6-5; CDR3: CASSLGTGNTEAFF; DNA: TGTGCCAGCAGTCTGGGGACAGGGAACACTGAAGCTTTCTTT
size: once; D: NA; length: 17; J: TRBJ1-2; V: TRBV5-1; CDR3: CASSLGGRAGTNYGYTF; DNA: TGCGCCAGCAGCTTGGGTGGCAGGGCAGGGACTAACTATGGCTACACCTTC
size: NA; D: NA; length: 15; J: TRBJ2-7; V: TRBV2; CDR3: CASSGSSGSSYEQYF; DNA: TGTGCCAGCAGTGGGTCCAGCGGAAGCTCCTACGAGCAGTACTTC
size: NA; D: NA; length: 15; J: TRBJ2-7; V: TRBV4-3; CDR3: CASSQDSSKFYEQYF; DNA: TGCGCCAGCAGCCAAGATAGTTCTAAGTTCTACGAGCAGTACTTC
size: NA; D: TRBD1; length: 14; J: TRBJ1-1; V: TRBV6-5; CDR3: CASSYRTGGTEAFF; DNA: TGTGCCAGCAGTTACAGGACAGGGGGCACTGAAGCTTTCTTT
size: NA; D: TRBD2; length: 15; J: TRBJ2-1; V: TRBV5-4; CDR3: CASSSQTSVYNEQFF; DNA: TGTGCCAGCAGTTCACAGACTAGCGTCTACAATGAGCAGTTCTTC
size: once; D: TRBD2; length: 17; J: TRBJ2-1; V: TRBV7-2; CDR3: CASSSYHPAGVRNEQFF; DNA: TGTGCCAGCAGCTCCTATCACCCAGCGGGAGTGAGAAATGAGCAGTTCTTC
size: NA; D: TRBD2; length: 17; J: TRBJ2-1; V: TRBV19; CDR3: CASRHLSSGMSYNEQFF; DNA: TGTGCCAGTAGACATCTATCAAGCGGGATGTCCTACAATGAGCAGTTCTTC
size: NA; D: NA; length: 15; J: TRBJ2-7; V: TRBV6-7; CDR3: CAIRDGSVLTYEQYF; DNA: TGTGCCATTCGAGACGGGAGCGTGCTGACCTACGAGCAGTACTTC
size: NA; D: NA; length: 14; J: TRBJ1-4; V: TRBV28; CDR3: CASNIGAGDEKLFF; DNA: TGTGCCAGCAACATAGGGGCTGGGGATGAAAAACTGTTTTTT
size: NA; D: NA; length: 16; J: TRBJ2-5; V: TRBV9; CDR3: CASSVGGLWSEETQYF; DNA: TGTGCCAGCAGCGTGGGGGGGCTTTGGTCTGAGGAGACCCAGTACTTC
size: NA; D: NA; length: 13; J: TRBJ2-7; V: TRBV6-5; CDR3: CASTRGAMDEQYF; DNA: TGTGCCAGCACCAGGGGGGCAATGGACGAGCAGTACTTC
size: NA; D: TRBD2; length: 15; J: TRBJ2-2; V: TRBV19; CDR3: CASRTGTRGSGELFF; DNA: TGTGCCAGTAGGACCGGGACTAGAGGATCCGGGGAGCTGTTTTTT
size: NA; D: NA; length: 12; J: TRBJ2-1; V: TRBV30; CDR3: CALGRGFNEQFF; DNA: TGTGCACTGGGTAGGGGATTCAATGAGCAGTTCTTC
size: NA; D: NA; length: 14; J: TRBJ2-7; V: TRBV4-1; CDR3: CASSQDQGPYEQYF; DNA: TGCGCCAGCAGCCAAGATCAGGGGCCCTACGAGCAGTACTTC
size: NA; D: NA; length: 15; J: TRBJ2-2; V: TRBV7-9; CDR3: CASSLDSSNTGELFF; DNA: TGTGCCAGCAGCTTAGACAGTTCGAACACCGGGGAGCTGTTTTTT
size: NA; D: NA; length: 14; J: TRBJ2-1; V: TRBV9; CDR3: CASSQSTLDNEQFF; DNA: TGTGCCAGCAGCCAATCAACACTAGATAATGAGCAGTTCTTC
size: few; D: NA; length: 15; J: TRBJ2-7; V: TRBV6-6; CDR3: CASSYPQEGTYEQYF; DNA: TGTGCCAGCAGTTACCCGCAGGAGGGAACCTACGAGCAGTACTTC
size: NA; D: NA; length: 13; J: TRBJ1-2; V: TRBV19; CDR3: CASRGGMDYGYTF; DNA: TGTGCCAGCCGAGGGGGAATGGACTATGGCTACACCTTC
size: few; D: TRBD2; length: 11; J: TRBJ2-7; V: TRBV6-1; CDR3: CAIQRGYEQYF; DNA: TGTGCCATCCAGCGGGGCTACGAGCAGTACTTC
size: once; D: NA; length: 14; J: TRBJ1-5; V: TRBV29-1; CDR3: CSVSDGGGGQPQHF; DNA: TGCAGCGTTTCGGATGGGGGGGGAGGTCAGCCCCAGCATTTT
size: NA; D: NA; length: 15; J: TRBJ2-1; V: TRBV7-9; CDR3: CASSFRGQNYNEQFF; DNA: TGTGCCAGCAGCTTCCGAGGACAGAATTACAATGAGCAGTTCTTC
size: NA; D: NA; length: 13; J: TRBJ1-2; V: TRBV6-1; CDR3: CASSESGGWGYTF; DNA: TGTGCCAGCAGTGAGTCGGGGGGCTGGGGCTACACCTTC
size: few; D: NA; length: 15; J: TRBJ2-6; V: TRBV5-6; CDR3: CASSFSGAGANVLTF; DNA: TGTGCCAGCAGCTTTTCAGGGGCTGGGGCCAACGTCCTGACTTTC
size: NA; D: NA; length: 14; J: TRBJ1-1; V: TRBV5-4; CDR3: CASSLSGLNTEAFF; DNA: TGTGCCAGCAGCTTGTCGGGATTGAACACTGAAGCTTTCTTT
size: NA; D: NA; length: 13; J: TRBJ2-1; V: TRBV19; CDR3: CASSITGYNEQFF; DNA: TGTGCCAGTAGTATAACAGGGTACAATGAGCAGTTCTTC
size: NA; D: NA; length: 14; J: TRBJ1-2; V: TRBV19; CDR3: CASRGPTEVFGYTF; DNA: TGTGCCAGCCGAGGCCCGACAGAGGTTTTTGGCTACACCTTC
size: NA; D: NA; length: 15; J: TRBJ1-2; V: TRBV6-5; CDR3: CASSYEAFAAYGYTF; DNA: TGTGCCAGCAGTTACGAGGCATTCGCCGCCTATGGCTACACCTTC